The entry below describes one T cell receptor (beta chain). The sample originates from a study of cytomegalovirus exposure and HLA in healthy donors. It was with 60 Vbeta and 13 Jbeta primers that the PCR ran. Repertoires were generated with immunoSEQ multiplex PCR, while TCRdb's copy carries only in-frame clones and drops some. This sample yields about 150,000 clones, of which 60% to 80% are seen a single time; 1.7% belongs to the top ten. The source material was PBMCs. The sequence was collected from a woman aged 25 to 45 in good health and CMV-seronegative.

CDR3 sequence: CASSEVQPLAGGEEQYF. In DNA form, the CDR3 reads TGTGCCAGCAGTGAAGTGCAACCTCTAGCGGGGGGGGAAGAGCAGTACTTC. The chain combines TRBV6-1 with TRBJ2-7, with TRBD2 matching 12 bases. CDR3 length: 17 amino acids. Trimming took 1 base from V and 7 from J; bases not matched to a gene: 11. Germline V gene data show CDR1 as MNHNS and CDR2 as SASEGT.